The entry below gives a single T cell receptor beta chain sequence along with its context. Its target is unknown. This CDR3 contains 12 residues. The germline V gene has CDR1 MNHNS and CDR2 SASEGT. The V and J ends lost 6 bases and 10 bases, in that order; junction bases with no gene match: 8. Generated by immunoSEQ multiplex PCR, the TCRdb table keeps only in-frame clones and is missing some. The data show 25,000 to 30,000 clones, with approximately 88% seen just once and 10% held by the top ten. These data belong to a study of blood T cell dynamics during melanoma immunotherapy. Whole-study context: Patients with metastatic melanoma got pembrolizumab or nivolumab-ipilimumab as first-line care.

The time point: week 3, after first cycle of checkpoint inhibitor. Study-level points and caveats: At W3, later disease-control patients showed bifurcated PBMC repertoire changes, unlike progressors.

V usage is TRBV6-1 and J usage is TRBJ1-1; 7 bases match TRBD1. The clonotype originates from a human donor with melanoma. The specimen was blood, collected from a patient treated with checkpoint blockade. CDR3: CASRPPSGGAFF. DNA of the CDR3: TGTGCCAGCAGACCACCTTCAGGGGGAGCTTTCTTT.